This TCR beta chain was recovered during a study of T cell changes during pregnancy in multiple sclerosis. This CDR3 has 15 amino acids. The germline V gene encodes CDR1 SGDLS and CDR2 YYNGEE. Trimming cost V 3 bases and J 9 bases, with 19 bases left between them. This clone was observed a single time. Sequenced by immunoSEQ multiplex PCR; TCRdb stores in-frame clones only, minus some. The sample holds about 87,000 clones; approximately 92% are singletons and the top ten take 1.4%. The TCR comes from a female donor in good health, enrolled as a control in a pregnancy study. Sequences were derived from peripheral blood, sampled in the third trimester of pregnancy. This chain links TRBV9 with TRBJ2-1; a weak D match, TRBD1 (5 bases). The CDR3 region is CASSGEGVQISEQFF. In nucleotides, the CDR3 is TGTGCCAGCAGCGGGGAAGGGGTCCAGATTTCTGAGCAGTTCTTC.